Listed here are 19 T cell receptor beta chains from one sample, sequenced in a study of blood T cell repertoires in COVID-19 (dated by TCRdb to about 2020). Receptor amplification or capture employed the immunoSEQ multiplex PCR assay. TCRdb provides this immuneACCESS table in a form limited to in-frame rearrangements. Some clones are lacking; in checked studies, under half of them reflect an unresolved V gene, and why the rest are absent is not known. Within this sample are a few hundred thousand clones, with approximately 91% of them counted one time only. The top ten clonotypes cover 0.8% to 1% of the sample. Sequencing used PBMCs or T cells enriched from blood (not recorded which). These receptors were collected from a woman aged 30 to 39 who had recovered from COVID-19.

This clone was picked up a small number of times. In nucleotides, the CDR3 is TGTGCCAGTAGAACAGGGGAATACCCCAACTATGGCTACACCTTC. The encoded protein is CASRTGEYPNYGYTF. This sequence joins TRBV19 and TRBJ1-2; 7 bases match TRBD1. CDR3 length: 15 residues. J lost 2 bases, V lost 6 bases, and 9 bases had no gene match. The germline V gene has CDR1 LNHDA and CDR2 SQIVND (reference sequence).

This rearrangement joins TRBV5-5 to TRBJ1-5, with 8 bases fitting TRBD1. Germline V gene data show CDR1 as SGHKS and CDR2 as YYEKEE (reference sequence). The CDR3 covers 16 residues. V was clipped by 4 bases and J by 2 bases; unmatched bases: 8. This chain's CDR3 is CASSPDRVGGNQPQHF. The CDR3 bases are TGTGCCAGCAGCCCGGACAGGGTAGGAGGCAATCAGCCCCAGCATTTT. Drawing the rest from reference TRBV5-5 and TRBJ1-5, the complete variable domain is DAGVTQSPTHLIKTRGQQVTLRCSPISGHKSVSWYQQVLGQGPQFIFQYYEKEERGRGNFPDRFSARQFPNYSSELNVNALLLGDSALYLCASSPDRVGGNQPQHFGDGTRLSIL.

V is TRBV6-6 and J is TRBJ1-5; no clear D. V lost 5 bases, J lost 0 bases, and 11 bases lay in between. The CDR3 runs to 15 residues. From germline, CDR1 is MNHNY and CDR2 SVGAGI (reference sequence). This CDR3 reads CASSLDIFSNQPQHF. The CDR3 nucleotides are TGTGCCAGCAGTCTTGACATTTTTAGCAATCAGCCCCAGCATTTT.

This clone was recorded only once. The J gene is TRBJ2-3, the V gene TRBV11-2, with 7 bases aligning to TRBD2. This CDR3 spans 14 amino acids. Germline CDR1 is SGHAT and CDR2 is FQNNGV. V trimming: 3 bases; J trimming: 4 bases; junction bases outside the gene matches: 4. The CDR3, as DNA: TGTGCCAGCAGCTTCGGGACTACCGCAGATACGCAGTATTTT. As protein: CASSFGTTADTQYF.

This clone turned up a few times. The chain employs TRBV4-3 and TRBJ1-1; D remains unclear. From germline, CDR1 is LGHNA and CDR2 YSLEER. V dropped 0 bases and J dropped 1 base, with 9 bases sitting between them. The CDR3 has 15 amino acids. CDR3: CASSQDFRGNTEAFF. DNA for the CDR3: TGCGCCAGCAGCCAAGATTTTCGGGGGAACACTGAAGCTTTCTTT.

The J gene is TRBJ2-3, the V gene TRBV27, with D possibly being TRBD1 (6 bases). V lost 4 bases to trimming and J lost 1 base, with 21 bases between them. The germline CDR1 and CDR2 sequences are MNHEY and SMNVEV (reference sequence). There are 18 residues in the CDR3. The CDR3 nucleotides are TGTGCCAGCAGTTCAATAACCTGGACAGTTTCGGGCACAGATACGCAGTATTTT. It translates to CASSSITWTVSGTDTQYF.

The chain recombines TRBV6-6 with TRBJ2-1; the match to TRBD2 covers 14 bases. CDR3 length equals 21 residues. J was trimmed by 0 bases and V by 6 bases; bases with no gene match: 16. Per germline, CDR1 MNHNY and CDR2 SVGAGI (reference sequence). CDR3 in amino acids: CASSHETIFGTSGSSYNEQFF. CDR3 in DNA: TGTGCCAGCAGCCACGAGACCATCTTCGGGACTAGCGGGAGCTCCTACAATGAGCAGTTCTTC.

The V and J genes are TRBV6-2 or TRBV6-3 and TRBJ1-1, with TRBD1 matching 9 bases. Germline V gene lookup returns CDR1 MNHEY and CDR2 SVGEGT. Germline trimming cut 2 bases from V and 11 bases from J; bases unmatched to any gene: 12. The length of the CDR3 is 15 residues. CDR3 DNA: TGTGCCAGCAGTTACGGGGCCCCGGGACAGGGTCGGGCTTTCTTT. This sequence encodes CASSYGAPGQGRAFF.

The V and J genes are TRBV10-3 and TRBJ1-2; the match to TRBD1 covers 9 bases. Per germline, CDR1 ENHRY and CDR2 SYGVKD. With V trimmed by 0 bases and J by 8 bases, 4 bases remained unmatched. The CDR3 loop spans 14 amino acids. CDR3 nucleotide sequence: TGTGCCATCAGTGAGTCTCCGGACAGGGGAGGCTACACCTTC. Protein product: CAISESPDRGGYTF.

The chain carries TRBV7-9 and TRBJ2-1; D is unclear. The V gene lost 10 bases and the J gene lost 0 bases, with 19 bases spanning the gap. This CDR3 spans 16 amino acids. In germline, CDR1 is SEHNR, CDR2 FQNEAQ (reference sequence). The CDR3 DNA follows: TGTGCCACCCGCATGTCCACCACGAGCTCCTACAATGAGCAGTTCTTC. Translating gives CATRMSTTSSYNEQFF.

The J gene is TRBJ2-1, the V gene TRBV5-1, with 8 bases aligning to TRBD2. The CDR3 has 15 residues. Per the germline V gene, CDR1 is SGHRS and CDR2 is YFSETQ. V shed 4 bases, J shed 3 bases, and the junction held 6 bases outside the gene matches. Here the CDR3 DNA reads TGCGCCAGCAGCGGAGGACTAGCAGTCTACAATGAGCAGTTCTTC. Translation: CASSGGLAVYNEQFF. The entire variable domain, with the rest obtained from reference TRBV5-1 and TRBJ2-1, is as follows: KAGVTQTPRYLIKTRGQQVTLSCSPISGHRSVSWYQQTPGQGLQFLFEYFSETQRNKGNFPGRFSGRQFSNSRSEMNVSTLELGDSALYLCASSGGLAVYNEQFFGPGTRLTVL.

The gene calls are TRBV6-5 and TRBJ1-1; possible D gene TRBD1, 5 bases. CDR3 length equals 15 residues. The germline V and J ends were trimmed by 1 base and 9 bases, with 18 bases remaining between them. Germline values: CDR1 MNHEY, CDR2 SVGAGI. This chain's CDR3 is CASSYFPRGGFQAFF. For the CDR3, the DNA is TGTGCCAGCAGTTACTTTCCTCGTGGGGGGTTTCAAGCTTTCTTT.

This rearrangement joins TRBV4-1 to TRBJ2-3, with 7 bases identical to TRBD2. Per the germline V gene, CDR1 is MGHRA and CDR2 is YSYEKL. V lost 3 bases and J lost 3; bases outside the gene matches: 15. CDR3 size: 18 residues. The CDR3 coding sequence is TGCGCCAGCAGCCACCCCGTGACGGCGGGGGTGCGAACAGATACGCAGTATTTT. The encoded protein is CASSHPVTAGVRTDTQYF.

The rearrangement links TRBV7-3 to TRBJ1-2; 7 nucleotides line up with TRBD1. Germline assignment: CDR1 SGHTA and CDR2 FQGTGA. After removal of 3 bases from V and 8 bases from J, the junction contained 12 bases not matched to a gene. CDR3 size: 15 residues. The CDR3 DNA is TGTGCCAGCAGCTTGGGGGACAGCCAACACCAAGGCTACACCTTC. As protein: CASSLGDSQHQGYTF.

In nucleotides, the CDR3 is TGTGCCAGCAGCTCAAACAGGGGGCGACACACAGATACGCAGTATTTT. Translation gives CASSSNRGRHTDTQYF. The chain combines TRBV7-9 with TRBJ2-3; 9 bases agree with TRBD1. Germline CDR1 is SEHNR and CDR2 is FQNEAQ (reference sequence). The length of the CDR3 is 16 residues. V dropped 4 bases and J dropped 2; count of bases not matched to a gene: 7.

This chain links TRBV28 with TRBJ2-4, with D perhaps matching TRBD2 (5 bases). Germline assignment: CDR1 MDHEN and CDR2 SYDVKM. The V end lost 8 bases, the J end lost 5 bases, and 16 bases lay between the germline ends. This CDR3 is 14 amino acids long. The CDR3 loop reads CASSGVSFENIQYF. CDR3 DNA: TGTGCCAGCTCCGGGGTGTCTTTTGAAAACATTCAGTACTTC.

In this sample, this clone turned up once. At the DNA level, this CDR3 is encoded by other sequences in the same sample as well. The chain is built from TRBV18 and TRBJ2-2; tentative D call: TRBD1 (5 bases). Germline-derived CDR1 and CDR2 are KGHSH and LQKENI. Trimming stripped 4 bases from V and 4 bases from J, with 7 bases between. The CDR3 is 13 amino acids. CDR3 DNA sequence: TGTGCCAGCTCACTAGACAGCACCGGGGAGCTGTTTTTT. Protein sequence: CASSLDSTGELFF.

This clone appeared a few times. This chain connects TRBV7-3 to TRBJ2-7, with 10 positions matching TRBD2. Germline assignment: CDR1 SGHTA and CDR2 FQGTGA. V lost 5 bases to trimming and J lost 3 bases; unmatched junction nucleotides: 1. CDR3 length equals 13 residues. The CDR3 DNA is TGTGCCAGCAGCATAGCGGGGGGCTACGAGCAGTACTTC. It encodes CASSIAGGYEQYF.

J is TRBJ1-4 and V is TRBV28, with D hard to call. V was shortened by 4 bases and J by 0 bases, with 6 bases between the two germline ends. Germline CDR1 MDHEN, CDR2 SYDVKM. The CDR3 is 14 amino acids. The DNA for the CDR3 is TGTGCCAGCAGTTCAACTGCAACTAATGAAAAACTGTTTTTT. Encoded protein: CASSSTATNEKLFF.